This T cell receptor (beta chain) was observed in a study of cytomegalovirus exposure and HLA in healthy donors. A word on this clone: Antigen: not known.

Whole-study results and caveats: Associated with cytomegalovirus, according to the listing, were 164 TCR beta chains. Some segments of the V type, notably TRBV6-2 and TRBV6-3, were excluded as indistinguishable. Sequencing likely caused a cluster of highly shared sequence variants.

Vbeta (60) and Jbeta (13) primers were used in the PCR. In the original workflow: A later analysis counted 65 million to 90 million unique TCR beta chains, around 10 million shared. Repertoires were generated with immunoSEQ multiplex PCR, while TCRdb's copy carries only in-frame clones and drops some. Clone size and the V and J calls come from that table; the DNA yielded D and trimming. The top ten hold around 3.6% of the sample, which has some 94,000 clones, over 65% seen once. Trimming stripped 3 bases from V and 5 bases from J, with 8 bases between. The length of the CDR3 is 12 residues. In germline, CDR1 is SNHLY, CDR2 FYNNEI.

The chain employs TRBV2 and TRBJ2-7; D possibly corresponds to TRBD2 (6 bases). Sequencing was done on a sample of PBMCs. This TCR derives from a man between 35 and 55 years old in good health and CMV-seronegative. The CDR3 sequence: CASSETSHEQYF. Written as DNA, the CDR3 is TGTGCCAGCAGTGAGACTAGTCACGAGCAGTACTTC.